These 31 T cell receptor beta chains came from one sample sequenced in a study of cytomegalovirus exposure and HLA in healthy donors. Vbeta (60) and Jbeta (13) primers were used in the PCR. Sequenced by immunoSEQ multiplex PCR; TCRdb stores in-frame clones only, minus some. The sample shows around 200,000 clones, over 65% of them seen only once. Sequences were obtained from PBMCs. The receptors shown here come from a middle-aged man in good health and CMV-seronegative.

The chain recombines TRBV5-1 with TRBJ2-1; D unclear. Germline CDR1 and CDR2: SGHRS and YFSETQ. This CDR3 has 13 residues. Trimming cost V 0 bases and J 6 bases, with 7 bases left between them. The CDR3 DNA reads as TGCGCCAGCAGCTTGGCCTCTCCCAATGAGCAGTTCTTC. Protein product: CASSLASPNEQFF.

The chain has TRBV5-6 and TRBJ2-2; 7 bases line up with TRBD1. Germline CDR1 is SGHDT and CDR2 is YYEEEE. V shed 4 bases and J 6 bases; nucleotides not matched to a gene: 3. The CDR3 spans 13 residues. The CDR3 spells CASSPRGSGELFF. The CDR3 coding sequence is TGTGCCAGCAGCCCCAGGGGGTCCGGGGAGCTGTTTTTT. The full variable domain, rest sourced from reference TRBV5-6 and TRBJ2-2, is DAGVTQSPTHLIKTRGQQVTLRCSPKSGHDTVSWYQQALGQGPQFIFQYYEEEERQRGNFPDRFSGHQFPNYSSELNVNALLLGDSALYLCASSPRGSGELFFGEGSRLTVL.

J is TRBJ1-1 and V is TRBV2; possibly TRBD1 for D (5 bases). CDR3 length: 14 residues. The germline V gene has CDR1 SNHLY and CDR2 FYNNEI. Trimming cost V 7 bases and J 1 base, with 13 bases left between them. CDR3 sequence (DNA): TGTGCCAGCATAAGGGGCGAGTGGAACACTGAAGCTTTCTTT. It yields the protein CASIRGEWNTEAFF.

The chain recombines TRBV5-6 with TRBJ2-3; 10 positions agree with TRBD2. The V gene end was trimmed by 1 base and the J gene end by 3 bases; junction bases not matched to a gene: 5. The CDR3 runs 16 residues. Germline V CDR1 and CDR2: SGHDT, YYEEEE. The CDR3 DNA reads TGTGCCAGCAGCTTGCCTAGCGGGGGTAGTACAGATACGCAGTATTTT. Translated: CASSLPSGGSTDTQYF.

The chain joins TRBV11-1 to TRBJ2-7; 9 bases map to TRBD2. Germline V CDR1 and CDR2: SGHAT, FQDESV (reference sequence). The CDR3 runs to 17 residues. Trimming took 4 bases from V and 4 from J; bases not matched to a gene: 14. The CDR3 is CASSSNPLRTSVYEQYF. In DNA, the CDR3 is TGTGCCAGCAGCTCAAACCCCCTCCGGACTAGCGTATACGAGCAGTACTTC.

This chain joins TRBV11-2 and TRBJ2-1; 9 bases agree with TRBD1. CDR3 length: 15 residues. The V gene's germline CDR1 is SGHAT and CDR2 FQNNGV. V shed 6 bases and J 8 bases; nucleotides not matched to a gene: 11. Written as DNA, the CDR3 is TGTGCCAGCAGTTTAACAGGGGGCGCGGTGGATGAGCAGTTCTTC. As protein: CASSLTGGAVDEQFF.

This clone was seen more than once but under ten times. The genes are TRBV6-5 and TRBJ2-2; unclear D gene. The germline V and J ends were trimmed by 2 bases and 2 bases, with 3 bases remaining between them. The CDR3 is 13 amino acids. CDR1 and CDR2 (germline): MNHEY, SVGAGI. The chain's CDR3 is CASSYPNTGELFF. CDR3 DNA sequence: TGTGCCAGCAGTTACCCTAACACCGGGGAGCTGTTTTTT.

Remarks on this clone: A much larger clone differs from this one at a single base, so this may be a read error. The sample carries other DNA sequences with the same CDR3. The chain is built from TRBV6-1 and TRBJ1-1; 7 nucleotides match TRBD1. The V segment lost 6 bases and the J segment 0 bases; nucleotides outside the gene matches: 4. This CDR3 comprises 14 residues. Germline CDR1 MNHNS, CDR2 SASEGT. The chain's CDR3 is CASRKQGMNTEAFF. The DNA of the CDR3 is TGTGCCAGCAGAAAACAGGGGATGAACACTGAAGCTTTCTTT.

The chain uses TRBV5-6 and TRBJ2-1, with a weak D call TRBD2 (5 bases). This CDR3 spans 14 amino acids. Germline V gives CDR1 SGHDT, CDR2 YYEEEE. The V end lost 3 bases, the J end lost 8 bases, and 15 bases lay between the germline ends. The CDR3 bases are TGTGCCAGCAGCTCAAAATCGGACTGGGATGAGCAGTTCTTC. Its translation: CASSSKSDWDEQFF.

This sequence joins TRBV11-2 and TRBJ1-1; D gene unclear. CDR3 length: 14 residues. Germline V lookup: CDR1 SGHAT, CDR2 FQNNGV. The V and J ends lost 1 base and 1 base respectively, with 7 bases between them. The CDR3 region is CASSLGPGNTEAFF. The CDR3 nucleotides read TGTGCCAGCAGCTTAGGGCCGGGGAACACTGAAGCTTTCTTT.

The table lists this clone with a count of one. The chain uses TRBV2 and TRBJ2-7; 11 positions agree with TRBD1. This CDR3 has 16 residues. Unmatched junction bases numbered 8, after V lost 5 bases and J lost 2 bases. Per the germline V gene, CDR1 is SNHLY and CDR2 is FYNNEI. CDR3 region: CASSFLRDRGTYEQYF. CDR3 in DNA: TGTGCCAGCAGTTTTCTAAGGGACAGGGGGACCTACGAGCAGTACTTC. The full variable domain, in which reference TRBV2 and TRBJ2-7 provide the parts outside the CDR3, is EPEVTQTPSHQVTQMGQEVILRCVPISNHLYFYWYRQILGQKVEFLVSFYNNEISEKSEIFDDQFSVERPDGSNFTLKIRSTKLEDSAMYFCASSFLRDRGTYEQYFGPGTRLTVT.

This clone was observed a few times. The chain joins TRBV10-3 to TRBJ1-1; the match to TRBD1 covers 12 bases. Trimming took 4 bases from V and 4 from J; bases not matched to a gene: 4. CDR3 size: 15 residues. The germline V gene encodes CDR1 ENHRY and CDR2 SYGVKD. CDR3 protein: CAISGGQGAFTEAFF. CDR3 coding DNA: TGTGCCATCAGTGGGGGACAGGGGGCCTTCACTGAAGCTTTCTTT.

This clone was detected a few times. CDR3 protein: CASSPKQGSYEQYF. The DNA of the CDR3 is TGTGCCAGCAGCCCTAAACAGGGCTCCTACGAGCAGTACTTC. The gene calls are TRBV7-2 and TRBJ2-7; D perhaps matches TRBD1 (6 bases). The length of the CDR3 is 14 residues. CDR1 is SGHTA and CDR2 is FQGNSA in the germline V gene. Trimming shortened V by 5 bases and J by 0 bases, and 11 bases separated the two germline ends.

The CDR3 bases are TGTGCCAGCAGTTCACTCTCGGGGCAGCCCCAGCATTTT. Protein sequence: CASSSLSGQPQHF. This chain links TRBV6-4 with TRBJ1-5; D gene unclear. This CDR3 spans 13 amino acids. Trimming removed 5 bases from V and 7 bases from J, with 12 bases in between. Per the germline V gene, CDR1 is MRHNA and CDR2 is SNTAGT.

The chain links TRBV5-1 to TRBJ1-3; the match to TRBD1 covers 8 bases. V shed 4 bases and J 8 bases; nucleotides not matched to a gene: 8. Germline CDR1 is SGHRS and CDR2 is YFSETQ. CDR3 length equals 14 residues. This CDR3 is CASSVGQGWDTIYF. The CDR3 DNA reads TGCGCCAGCAGCGTCGGACAGGGATGGGACACCATATATTTT. Full variable domain (rest looked up from reference TRBV5-1 and TRBJ1-3): KAGVTQTPRYLIKTRGQQVTLSCSPISGHRSVSWYQQTPGQGLQFLFEYFSETQRNKGNFPGRFSGRQFSNSRSEMNVSTLELGDSALYLCASSVGQGWDTIYFGEGSWLTVV.

This sequence joins TRBV6-5 and TRBJ1-6; a weak D match, TRBD1 (6 bases). The germline V gene encodes CDR1 MNHEY and CDR2 SVGAGI. This CDR3 has 15 amino acids. Between the trimmed V and J ends, which lost 0 bases and 5 bases, there was a span of 8 bases. The CDR3 spells CASSYSTGNNSPLHF. The CDR3 coding sequence is TGTGCCAGCAGTTACTCTACAGGGAATAATTCACCCCTCCACTTT.

The chain uses TRBV11-2 and TRBJ2-7, with D possibly matching TRBD1 (5 bases). Trimming removed 0 bases at V and 5 bases at J, with 8 bases between. This CDR3 is 13 amino acids long. Germline V gene data show CDR1 as SGHAT and CDR2 as FQNNGV. CDR3 residues: CASSLDRAHEQYF. In nucleotides, the CDR3 is TGTGCCAGCAGCTTAGACAGGGCCCACGAGCAGTACTTC.

This clone appeared a few times. The V gene is TRBV14, the J gene TRBJ2-5, with D possibly matching TRBD2 (7 bases). V lost 4 bases and J 3 bases, leaving 18 bases between the germline ends. The germline CDR1 and CDR2 sequences are SGHDN and FVKESK. This CDR3 comprises 16 residues. CDR3 bases: TGTGCCAGCAGCCCACGGCCCGGGGAGGGGGAAGAGACCCAGTACTTC. Translating it yields CASSPRPGEGEETQYF.

As regards this clone: Other DNA sequences from this sample encode an identical CDR3 as well. The chain uses TRBV5-4 and TRBJ2-4; 8 bases agree with TRBD1. Germline trimming cut 7 bases from V and 6 bases from J; bases unmatched to any gene: 18. This CDR3 comprises 17 residues. The germline gives CDR1 SGHNT, CDR2 YYREEE (reference sequence). The CDR3 loop is CASAQAGQDIFGNIQYF. The CDR3 nucleotides are TGTGCCAGCGCCCAGGCGGGACAGGACATTTTCGGAAACATTCAGTACTTC.

The chain has TRBV2 and TRBJ1-6; TRBD1 matches 11 bases. Germline assignment: CDR1 SNHLY and CDR2 FYNNEI. This CDR3 region has 14 residues. V trimming: 4 bases; J trimming: 10 bases; junction bases outside the gene matches: 3. CDR3 sequence (DNA): TGTGCCAGCAGTGGGACAGGGGGCTCGTCACCCCTCCACTTT. Its translation: CASSGTGGSSPLHF.

CDR3 nucleotide sequence: TGCGCCAGCAGCCCCAGGGGGCCGCCCCAGCATTTT. It translates to CASSPRGPPQHF. The V gene is TRBV23-1, the J gene TRBJ1-5; 8 bases fit TRBD1. TRBV23-1 is recorded as an ORF, its role being uncertain. The CDR3 loop spans 12 amino acids. V lost 6 bases and J lost 9; bases outside the gene matches: 4.

V and J are TRBV9 and TRBJ1-4; TRBD1 might be the D (5 bases). Germline CDR1 reads SGDLS; CDR2 reads YYNGEE. The CDR3 has 14 residues. Trimming shortened V by 7 bases and J by 0 bases, and 10 bases separated the two germline ends. Here the CDR3 reads CASGRDSTNEKLFF. The CDR3 bases are TGTGCCAGCGGTAGGGACTCAACTAATGAAAAACTGTTTTTT.

This chain connects TRBV7-2 to TRBJ2-5; 8 bases line up with TRBD2. There are 15 residues in the CDR3. V shed 5 bases and J 5 bases; nucleotides not matched to a gene: 10. Per the germline V gene, CDR1 is SGHTA and CDR2 is FQGNSA. The CDR3 spells CASSSSGEARETQYF. The CDR3 DNA follows: TGTGCCAGCAGCAGTAGCGGGGAGGCCAGGGAGACCCAGTACTTC.

The chain is built from TRBV15 and TRBJ2-1; D might be TRBD2 (7 bases). Trimming left V 0 bases short and J 8 bases short, with 14 bases between. The CDR3 totals 15 residues. Germline V gives CDR1 LNHNV, CDR2 YYDKDF (reference sequence). The DNA for the CDR3 is TGTGCCACCAGCAGAGAGACGGGGGGCGGGTATGAGCAGTTCTTC. Its protein product is CATSRETGGGYEQFF.

V and J are TRBV7-2 and TRBJ2-5; possibly TRBD2 for D (7 bases). The CDR3 extends over 14 amino acids. With 5 bases removed from V and 4 bases from J, the gap between germline ends came to 14 bases. Germline V lookup: CDR1 SGHTA, CDR2 FQGNSA. CDR3 nucleotide sequence: TGTGCCAGCAGCGCTCTTAGGGGGGGAGAGACCCAGTACTTC. Translated, it gives CASSALRGGETQYF.

The CDR3 loop is CASSLVDSLDTQYF. DNA for the CDR3: TGTGCCAGCAGCTTAGTGGACTCCCTGGATACGCAGTATTTT. V usage is TRBV11-2 and J usage is TRBJ2-3, with TRBD2 as a possible D gene (5 bases). The CDR3 spans 14 residues. V shed 1 base and J shed 6 bases, with 11 bases lying between them. Germline lookup yields CDR1 SGHAT and CDR2 FQNNGV.

The rearrangement links TRBV14 to TRBJ2-5; D is possibly TRBD2 (5 bases). The CDR3 sequence is 14 residues long. Trimming took 2 bases from V and 5 from J, leaving 12 bases between them. CDR1 and CDR2 (germline): SGHDN, FVKESK. The CDR3 DNA is TGTGCCAGCAGCCAACCCGACGGGGTGGAGACCCAGTACTTC. It codes for CASSQPDGVETQYF.

The DNA of the CDR3 is TGTGCCAGCAGTTACCCCACTAGCGGGGGATACAATGAGCAGTTCTTC. It translates to CASSYPTSGGYNEQFF. The chain has TRBV6-6 and TRBJ2-1; 11 bases line up with TRBD2. The CDR3 runs 16 residues. CDR1 is MNHNY, CDR2 SVGAGI, per germline (reference sequence). The ends lost 2 bases at V and 4 bases at J; junction bases unmatched: 4.

The count of this clone is one. The DNA of the CDR3 is TGTGCCAGCAAGACAGGGAATGGCTACACCTTC. It codes for CASKTGNGYTF. J is TRBJ1-2 and V is TRBV25-1, with 7 bases fitting TRBD1. V lost 7 bases and J lost 6; bases outside the gene matches: 2. Germline loops: CDR1 MGHDK, CDR2 SYGVNS. There are 11 residues in the CDR3.

The rearrangement links TRBV10-1 to TRBJ2-1; no clear D. Per the germline V gene, CDR1 is WNHNN and CDR2 is SYGVQD (reference sequence). CDR3 size: 16 residues. The V end lost 2 bases, the J end lost 0 bases, and 11 bases lay between the germline ends. CDR3 nucleotides: TGCGCCAGCAGTGAGCTCCCTTCTAGCTCCTACAATGAGCAGTTCTTC. Protein sequence: CASSELPSSSYNEQFF.

The chain has TRBV11-2 and TRBJ1-2; no reliable D call. The V and J ends lost 1 base and 4 bases respectively, with 7 bases between them. The CDR3 has 13 amino acids. The germline gives CDR1 SGHAT, CDR2 FQNNGV. In DNA form, the CDR3 reads TGTGCCAGCAGCTTAGCAACGGGCTATGGCTACACCTTC. Amino acids: CASSLATGYGYTF.